These 14 T cell receptor beta chains originate from one sample sequenced in a study of shared clonotypes between healthy human individuals. Using immunoSEQ multiplex PCR, the repertoire was profiled, and TCRdb retains in-frame clones only, with some absent. This table has around 500,000 clones, 81% appearing once. Specimen: PBMCs. Receptors were obtained from a woman aged 35 to 49 in good health. Some clones in this sample may be carry-over from other donors' samples.

The chain uses TRBV28 and TRBJ1-5; no definite D call. The germline CDR1 and CDR2 sequences are MDHEN and SYDVKM. Between the trimmed V and J ends, which lost 6 bases and 1 base, there was a span of 10 bases. The CDR3 has 14 amino acids. CDR3 loop: CASRRHQSNQPQHF. DNA for the CDR3: TGTGCCAGCAGACGACACCAAAGCAATCAGCCCCAGCATTTT.

This clone was observed a handful of times. V is TRBV28 and J is TRBJ2-1; 7 bases match TRBD2. This CDR3 has 14 residues. Germline loops: CDR1 MDHEN, CDR2 SYDVKM. V lost 2 bases to trimming and J lost 4 bases; unmatched junction nucleotides: 2. The CDR3 loop is CASSLGGRYNEQFF. The CDR3 DNA is TGTGCCAGCAGTTTAGGCGGGAGATACAATGAGCAGTTCTTC.

The chain has TRBV5-1 and TRBJ2-1, with 8 bases identical to TRBD2. CDR1 is SGHRS and CDR2 is YFSETQ in the germline V gene. V lost 4 bases and J lost 10; bases outside the gene matches: 13. The CDR3 runs to 15 residues. CDR3 in DNA: TGCGCCAGCAGCCCGGTGGAAAGCCGGGGGGGCGAGCAGTTCTTC. Its protein product is CASSPVESRGGEQFF. The full variable domain, rest sourced from reference TRBV5-1 and TRBJ2-1, is KAGVTQTPRYLIKTRGQQVTLSCSPISGHRSVSWYQQTPGQGLQFLFEYFSETQRNKGNFPGRFSGRQFSNSRSEMNVSTLELGDSALYLCASSPVESRGGEQFFGPGTRLTVL.

A single count supports this clone. A far larger clone is a single base away, which makes a read error likely. The V call is TRBV30, the J call TRBJ2-7, with D uncertain. Germline V CDR1 and CDR2: GTSNPN, SVGIG (reference sequence). The V end was cut by 5 bases, the J end by 6 bases, with 14 bases between. The CDR3 consists of 12 residues. The CDR3 DNA follows: TGTGCCTGGGGTCGACACCTCTGCGAGCAGTACTTC. It yields the protein CAWGRHLCEQYF.

The J gene is TRBJ1-2, the V gene TRBV7-2; 10 bases line up with TRBD1. The CDR3 spans 14 residues. Trimming took 5 bases from V and 7 from J; bases not matched to a gene: 7. The germline CDR1 and CDR2 sequences are SGHTA and FQGNSA. CDR3 in amino acids: CASSPRTGGAGYTF. The DNA of the CDR3 is TGTGCCAGCAGCCCCCGGACAGGGGGAGCTGGCTACACCTTC.

V and J are TRBV2 and TRBJ2-2, with TRBD1 matching 8 bases. Germline V gene sequence: CDR1 SNHLY, CDR2 FYNNEI. The CDR3 extends over 14 amino acids. Trimming at V came to 6 bases and at J to 6 bases, leaving 6 bases not matched to a gene. The CDR3 coding sequence is TGTGCCAGCAGGTTGGACAGGGTGGCCGGGGAGCTGTTTTTT. It yields the protein CASRLDRVAGELFF.

The chain carries TRBV7-3 and TRBJ2-2; no clear D. Germline CDR1 and CDR2: SGHTA and FQGTGA. Trimming left V 1 base short and J 2 bases short, with 2 bases between. The CDR3 totals 13 residues. As DNA, the CDR3 is TGTGCCAGCAGCTTAAGAAACACCGGGGAGCTGTTTTTT. This encodes CASSLRNTGELFF. The full variable domain, with the rest looked up from reference TRBV7-3 and TRBJ2-2, is GAGVSQTPSNKVTEKGKYVELRCDPISGHTALYWYRQSLGQGPEFLIYFQGTGAADDSGLPNDRFFAVRPEGSVSTLKIQRTERGDSAVYLCASSLRNTGELFFGEGSRLTVL.

The chain employs TRBV19 and TRBJ1-5, with 7 nucleotides matching TRBD1. CDR1 is LNHDA and CDR2 is SQIVND in the germline V gene (reference sequence). CDR3 length: 14 amino acids. V shed 2 bases and J 6 bases; nucleotides not matched to a gene: 4. CDR3 bases: TGTGCCAGTAGTATACGACAGGGTGGTCAGCCCCAGCATTTT. It specifies CASSIRQGGQPQHF.

V usage is TRBV5-4 and J usage is TRBJ1-3, with D possibly matching TRBD1 (5 bases). The CDR3 has 14 amino acids. Germline lookup yields CDR1 SGHNT and CDR2 YYREEE (reference sequence). V was cut by 2 bases and J by 2 bases, with 8 bases left in between. In nucleotides, the CDR3 is TGTGCCAGCAGCTTCCCAGGGACTGGAAACACCATATATTTT. Its translation: CASSFPGTGNTIYF.

On this clone: A single base is all that separates this from a far larger clone, so a read error is likely. V and J are TRBV29-1 and TRBJ2-7, with 8 bases matching TRBD1. The V gene's germline CDR1 is SQVTM and CDR2 ANQGSEA. The CDR3 covers 18 residues. Trimming removed 7 bases from V and 6 bases from J; junction bases left unmatched: 26. In DNA, the CDR3 is TGCAGCGCCGAGGGTTGTGGGACAGGAATACCCCCCAACTGCGAGCAGTACTTC. It yields the protein CSAEGCGTGIPPNCEQYF.

This chain links TRBV5-1 with TRBJ2-1; possibly TRBD1 or TRBD2 for D (5 bases each). Germline V gene data show CDR1 as SGHRS and CDR2 as YFSETQ. This CDR3 contains 14 residues. Trimming stripped 9 bases from V and 7 bases from J, with 20 bases between. The CDR3 loop reads CATSVGELGNEQFF. The CDR3 coding sequence is TGCGCCACCTCCGTGGGGGAGCTTGGTAATGAGCAGTTCTTC.

Worth noting for this clone: This clone may be a read error of a much larger clone one base away. The gene calls are TRBV7-2 and TRBJ2-4; no definite D call. V was clipped by 5 bases and J by 2 bases, with 19 bases between them. The CDR3 is 17 residues long. Looked up from germline, CDR1 is SGHTA and CDR2 is FQGNSA. The CDR3, as DNA: TGTGCCAGCAGCACCGGGCTTCCCCTCTCAACCAAAAACATTCAGTACTTC. Protein: CASSTGLPLSTKNIQYF.

The V gene is TRBV30, the J gene TRBJ1-2, with TRBD1 matching 7 bases. CDR3 length: 13 residues. With V trimmed by 2 bases and J by 6 bases, 6 bases remained unmatched. The V gene's germline CDR1 is GTSNPN and CDR2 SVGIG (reference sequence). CDR3 protein: CAWSIGQGDGYTF. The CDR3 nucleotides are TGTGCCTGGAGTATCGGTCAGGGGGATGGCTACACCTTC.

The chain joins TRBV2 to TRBJ1-5; D is undetermined. The CDR3 runs to 13 residues. V was cut by 2 bases and J by 6 bases, with 8 bases left in between. Germline V gene lookup returns CDR1 SNHLY and CDR2 FYNNEI. As DNA, the CDR3 is TGTGCCAGCAGTGAAATAGGAGGTCAGCCCCAGCATTTT. It translates to CASSEIGGQPQHF.